A single sample is the source of the 27 T cell receptor beta chains below, sequenced in a study of blood T cell repertoires in COVID-19. Method: immunoSEQ multiplex PCR; TCRdb's copy keeps in-frame clones and lacks some. Of approximately 350,000 clones in the sample, 70% to 90% were seen once. The sequencing sample was made of peripheral blood. The receptor source for this set is a woman in her twenties or thirties with COVID-19, enrolled during active disease.

This chain links TRBV18 with TRBJ1-4; 9 bases match TRBD1. The CDR3 has 15 residues. Germline V gene sequence: CDR1 KGHSH, CDR2 LQKENI. With 4 bases clipped from V and 5 bases from J, the junction kept 5 bases outside the gene matches. The chain's CDR3 is CASSLTGGVNEKLFF. In nucleotides, the CDR3 is TGTGCCAGCTCACTCACAGGGGGCGTGAATGAAAAACTGTTTTTT.

This chain connects TRBV19 to TRBJ1-2, with D unresolved. The CDR3 loop spans 13 amino acids. Germline V gives CDR1 LNHDA, CDR2 SQIVND (reference sequence). V was trimmed by 5 bases and J by 3 bases, leaving 10 bases between them. CDR3 DNA: TGTGCCAGTAGTGCCGGGAGGGACTATGGCTACACCTTC. Protein sequence: CASSAGRDYGYTF.

The chain employs TRBV6-4 and TRBJ2-7; 12 bases align to TRBD1. Germline lookup yields CDR1 MRHNA and CDR2 SNTAGT. V was pared by 10 bases and J by 4 bases, with 8 bases of the junction left unmatched. This CDR3 comprises 14 residues. CDR3 protein: CATKGDRGQYEQYV. CDR3 DNA sequence: TGTGCCACCAAAGGGGACAGGGGGCAATACGAGCAGTACGTC.

V is TRBV6-5 and J is TRBJ1-3, with TRBD1 matching 7 bases. With V trimmed by 6 bases and J by 14 bases, 13 bases remained unmatched. In germline, CDR1 is MNHEY, CDR2 SVGAGI. There are 13 residues in the CDR3. The CDR3 loop reads CASRPGRQGRLYF. CDR3 coding DNA: TGTGCCAGCAGGCCCGGACGACAGGGCCGCCTATATTTT.

CDR3 sequence reads: CASSLNSLLSNYGYTF. DNA of the CDR3: TGTGCCAGCAGTTTGAACAGCCTCTTATCTAACTATGGCTACACCTTC. The J gene is TRBJ1-2, the V gene TRBV28; D uncertain. Germline CDR1 MDHEN, CDR2 SYDVKM. Trimming shortened V by 3 bases and J by 0 bases, and 14 bases separated the two germline ends. The CDR3 sequence is 16 residues long.

The chain recombines TRBV7-8 with TRBJ2-7, with D possibly TRBD2 on 7 matching bases. Germline loops: CDR1 SGHVS, CDR2 FQNEAQ. The CDR3 is made up of 14 amino acids. With 1 base removed from V and 4 bases from J, the gap between germline ends came to 11 bases. CDR3 sequence reads: CASSLDGGRYEQYF. Written as DNA, the CDR3 is TGTGCCAGCAGCTTAGACGGGGGGCGGTACGAGCAGTACTTC.

The J gene is TRBJ1-5, the V gene TRBV2; D may be TRBD1 (6 bases). Trimming removed 11 bases from V and 4 bases from J, with 15 bases in between. CDR3 length: 13 residues. CDR1 and CDR2 from the germline V gene are SNHLY and FYNNEI. The CDR3 spells CAGQRGFNQPQHF. CDR3 coding DNA: TGTGCCGGTCAAAGGGGGTTTAATCAGCCCCAGCATTTT.

This chain connects TRBV3-1 (or the pseudogene TRBV3-2) to TRBJ1-2; D perhaps matches TRBD1 (6 bases). The CDR3 contains 15 residues. V was pared by 4 bases and J by 3 bases, with 15 bases between. In germline, CDR1 is LGHDT, CDR2 YNNKEL (reference sequence). The DNA of the CDR3 is TGTGCCAGCAGCCCTCGGGGGAGGGGGGACTATGGCTACACCTTC. Protein: CASSPRGRGDYGYTF.

In this sample, this clone turned up once. The rearrangement links TRBV5-1 to TRBJ2-4; 8 bases are shared with TRBD1. With V trimmed by 0 bases and J by 6 bases, 2 bases remained unmatched. The CDR3 consists of 14 residues. Germline-derived CDR1 and CDR2 are SGHRS and YFSETQ. CDR3 residues: CASSLGDRRNIQYF. Written as DNA, the CDR3 is TGCGCCAGCAGCTTGGGGGACAGGAGAAACATTCAGTACTTC.

The chain employs TRBV28 and TRBJ2-3; D remains ambiguous. V gave up 2 bases and J gave up 0 bases, with 15 bases separating them. Germline CDR1 and CDR2: MDHEN and SYDVKM. The CDR3 totals 17 residues. For the CDR3, the DNA is TGTGCCAGCAGTTTAGCGGTAGAGTTAACTAGCACAGATACGCAGTATTTT. This translates into CASSLAVELTSTDTQYF.

The V call is TRBV5-1, the J call TRBJ2-7; TRBD1 matches 11 bases. CDR3 length equals 15 residues. J was trimmed by 2 bases and V by 4 bases; bases with no gene match: 5. Germline-derived CDR1 and CDR2 are SGHRS and YFSETQ. For the CDR3, the DNA is TGCGCCAGCAGCCAAAGGACAGGGGGCCCCTACGAGCAGTACTTC. As protein: CASSQRTGGPYEQYF.

The genes are TRBV13 and TRBJ2-2, with 10 bases aligning to TRBD2. The CDR3 has 15 residues. CDR1 and CDR2 from the germline V gene are PRHDT and FYEKMQ (reference sequence). Trimming at V came to 6 bases and at J to 2 bases, leaving 3 bases not matched to a gene. The CDR3 loop reads CASRSSGGNTGELFF. The CDR3 nucleotides are TGTGCCAGCAGGTCTAGCGGGGGAAACACCGGGGAGCTGTTTTTT.

The rearrangement uses TRBV11-2 and TRBJ2-3, with 10 bases aligning to TRBD1. CDR1 SGHAT and CDR2 FQNNGV come from the germline V gene. The trim removed 10 bases at V and 1 base at J, leaving 2 bases unmatched. CDR3 size: 13 residues. The CDR3 reads CATGQGGTDTQYF. In nucleotides, the CDR3 is TGTGCCACTGGACAGGGGGGCACAGATACGCAGTATTTT.

In its sample, this clone was seen a few times. The rearrangement joins TRBV5-5 to TRBJ2-1; weak D call: TRBD2 (5 bases). V lost 3 bases and J 6 bases, leaving 16 bases between the germline ends. The CDR3 spans 15 residues. CDR1 and CDR2 (germline): SGHKS, YYEKEE (reference sequence). The CDR3 DNA sequence: TGTGCCAGCAGCTCTCGGCTAGCCGAGGTCAATGAGCAGTTCTTC. Protein: CASSSRLAEVNEQFF.

This clone has a single count. The chain uses TRBV5-5 and TRBJ2-1; D is perhaps TRBD1 (5 bases). The CDR3 has 14 residues. Trimming removed 0 bases from V and 6 bases from J, with 10 bases in between. The V gene's germline CDR1 is SGHKS and CDR2 YYEKEE (reference sequence). The CDR3 here is CASSLAGLVNEQFF. CDR3 bases: TGTGCCAGCAGCTTGGCAGGGTTAGTCAATGAGCAGTTCTTC.

This sequence joins TRBV10-1 and TRBJ2-3; TRBD1 agrees at 7 bases. Looked up from germline, CDR1 is WNHNN and CDR2 is SYGVQD (reference sequence). V lost 6 bases and J lost 2; bases outside the gene matches: 17. The length of the CDR3 is 18 residues. The CDR3 sequence: CASSNLRVRDSLTDTQYF. The DNA of the CDR3 is TGCGCCAGCAGCAATCTAAGGGTCCGGGACAGCCTCACAGATACGCAGTATTTT.

V gene TRBV7-2 combines with J gene TRBJ1-2; the D gene is possibly TRBD1 (6 bases). Looked up from germline, CDR1 is SGHTA and CDR2 is FQGNSA. The V end was cut by 0 bases, the J end by 8 bases, with 10 bases between. The CDR3 extends over 13 amino acids. The CDR3 DNA reads as TGTGCCAGCAGCTTAGCGCCAGGGGTAGGCTACACCTTC. Translated, it gives CASSLAPGVGYTF.

The chain has TRBV7-9 and TRBJ2-3; possibly TRBD1 for D (6 bases). There are 13 residues in the CDR3. V was trimmed by 10 bases and J by 4 bases, leaving 15 bases between them. The germline gives CDR1 SEHNR, CDR2 FQNEAQ (reference sequence). CDR3 coding DNA: TGTGCCACAGCCAGAGGGGGAGCAGATACGCAGTATTTT. This codes for CATARGGADTQYF. The full variable domain, with the rest looked up from reference TRBV7-9 and TRBJ2-3, is DTGVSQNPRHKITKRGQNVTFRCDPISEHNRLYWYRQTLGQGPEFLTYFQNEAQLEKSRLLSDRFSAERPKGSFSTLEIQRTEQGDSAMYLCATARGGADTQYFGPGTRLTVL.

In DNA, the CDR3 is TGTGCCAGCAGCGGAGGAGGCCCCTCTGGAAACACCATATATTTT. Amino acid sequence: CASSGGGPSGNTIYF. This chain joins TRBV9 and TRBJ1-3, with no clear D. CDR1 and CDR2 (germline): SGDLS, YYNGEE. The V gene lost 3 bases and the J gene lost 0 bases, with 10 bases spanning the gap. The CDR3 extends over 15 amino acids. Full variable domain (outside the CDR3, taken from reference TRBV9 and TRBJ1-3): DSGVTQTPKHLITATGQRVTLRCSPRSGDLSVYWYQQSLDQGLQFLIQYYNGEERAKGNILERFSAQQFPDLHSELNLSSLELGDSALYFCASSGGGPSGNTIYFGEGSWLTVV.

The chain recombines TRBV16 with TRBJ2-3; possible D gene TRBD1, 6 bases. Germline CDR1 reads KGHSY; CDR2 reads FQNENV. The CDR3 is 14 residues long. The ends were cut back, 2 bases at V and 2 bases at J, with 8 bases in the middle. The CDR3 sequence: CASSQGTNTDTQYF. CDR3 bases: TGTGCCAGCAGCCAAGGGACAAACACAGATACGCAGTATTTT.

The chain joins TRBV7-2 to TRBJ1-1, with D hard to call. There are 15 residues in the CDR3. V lost 0 bases and J lost 5, with 13 bases in between. From germline, CDR1 is SGHTA and CDR2 FQGNSA. Written as DNA, the CDR3 is TGTGCCAGCAGCTTAGCTCTCAGTGGTTGGACTGAAGCTTTCTTT. It yields the protein CASSLALSGWTEAFF.

The CDR3 DNA follows: TGTGCCAGCTCACAGCCGGGACTAGCGGGACCCGGGGAGCTGTTTTTT. This translates into CASSQPGLAGPGELFF. The chain links TRBV18 to TRBJ2-2, with TRBD2 identical over 13 bases. The V and J ends lost 4 bases and 6 bases, in that order; junction bases with no gene match: 5. The CDR3 runs 16 residues. Germline lookup yields CDR1 KGHSH and CDR2 LQKENI.

This chain uses TRBV2 with TRBJ2-7, with D maybe TRBD2 (5 bases). The germline CDR1 and CDR2 sequences are SNHLY and FYNNEI. The CDR3 totals 13 residues. V lost 4 bases and J lost 2, with 9 bases in between. The CDR3 region has the DNA TGTGCCAGCAGTGTGCGGGTAACCTACGAGCAGTACGTC. Translating gives CASSVRVTYEQYV.

The chain carries TRBV7-8 and TRBJ1-3; D remains ambiguous. Germline V gives CDR1 SGHVS, CDR2 FQNEAQ. V dropped 3 bases and J dropped 8 bases, with 26 bases sitting between them. The CDR3 has 18 amino acids. CDR3 bases: TGTGCCAGCAGCTTCATGACGGGTTATCCCAGTGGAGCGGACACCATATATTTT. Its translation is CASSFMTGYPSGADTIYF.

The CDR3 region has the DNA TGTGCCAGCAGGCGGGTCGTAAGCACAGATACGCAGTATTTT. This translates into CASRRVVSTDTQYF. The gene calls are TRBV2 and TRBJ2-3; D is perhaps TRBD2 (5 bases). The CDR3 totals 14 residues. The V and J ends lost 6 bases and 0 bases respectively, with 10 bases between them. The V gene's germline CDR1 is SNHLY and CDR2 FYNNEI.

The rearrangement uses TRBV2 and TRBJ2-1, with 10 bases identical to TRBD1. CDR1 is SNHLY and CDR2 is FYNNEI in the germline V gene. Germline trimming cut 10 bases from V and 8 bases from J; bases unmatched to any gene: 11. The CDR3 loop spans 14 amino acids. CDR3 coding DNA: TGTGCCACTTCTCCGGGACAGGGGCCCGATGAGCAGTTCTTC. The encoded protein is CATSPGQGPDEQFF.

The rearrangement uses TRBV29-1 and TRBJ1-1; 7 nucleotides match TRBD1. J was trimmed by 3 bases and V by 2 bases; bases with no gene match: 9. Germline lookup yields CDR1 SQVTM and CDR2 ANQGSEA. This CDR3 spans 15 amino acids. CDR3 sequence (DNA): TGCAGCGTTGAAAAACCGGGGACAGCCTACACTGAAGCTTTCTTT. Translated, it gives CSVEKPGTAYTEAFF.